This T cell receptor beta chain appears in the sequencing data of a study of blood T cell repertoires in COVID-19. For the study at large: Specimens from acute and convalescent COVID-19 originated in the United States, Italy and Spain. Nucleic acid was either cDNA or gDNA, and it came from T cells, B-cell-depleted T cells, or PBMCs.

V shed 0 bases and J shed 0 bases, with 4 bases lying between them. CDR3 length: 14 amino acids. Germline V gene data show CDR1 as SGDLS and CDR2 as YYNGEE. Remarks on this clone: Other DNA variants within this sample encode the same CDR3.

It was during active infection that Seattle patients were enrolled and then longitudinally followed. In the source study's methods: Amplification of reference gene primers provided the estimated nucleated cell counts. Generated by immunoSEQ multiplex PCR, the TCRdb table keeps only in-frame clones and is missing some. The DNA gave D and trimming, while V, J and clone size come from that table. The sample comprises roughly 500,000 clones, roughly nine tenths of which are singletons, and 0.75% to 0.9% rests with the top ten. Input material: peripheral blood. This TCR derives from a man aged 18 to 30 with COVID-19, enrolled during active disease. The rearrangement links TRBV9 to TRBJ2-1; unclear D gene. In DNA, the CDR3 is TGTGCCAGCAGCGTAGCCAGCTCCTACAATGAGCAGTTCTTC. It codes for CASSVASSYNEQFF.